The sequence of this T cell receptor beta chain was determined in a study of blood T cell repertoires in COVID-19. Study summary: Collection of acute and convalescent COVID-19 samples took place in the United States, Italy and Spain. T cells, B-cell-depleted T cells, or PBMCs supplied cDNA or gDNA.

Trimming took 0 bases from V and 5 from J; bases not matched to a gene: 3. The CDR3 has 14 amino acids. The germline V gene has CDR1 SGDLS and CDR2 YYNGEE. In Seattle, patients joined the study during active infection and were tracked longitudinally. Per the original methods: Cell counts per sample came from amplifying reference gene primers. Repertoires were generated with immunoSEQ multiplex PCR, while TCRdb's copy carries only in-frame clones and drops some. V and J calls and clone size are given by that table; D and trimming were obtained from the DNA. This sample has roughly 38,000 clones, with approximately 74% found just once.

The gene calls are TRBV9 and TRBJ2-3; TRBD2 matches 7 bases. The sequence was obtained from a man in his 70s with COVID-19, enrolled during active disease. Input material: peripheral blood. In nucleotides, the CDR3 is TGTGCCAGCAGCGTAGGGTTAGCGGGAGATACGCAGTATTTT. Its translation is CASSVGLAGDTQYF.